The source of this T cell receptor beta chain is a study of CD8 T cells in Susac syndrome. Under recently defined diagnostic criteria, the patients with Susac syndrome qualified as having definite or probable disease. The RNA input was about 0.45 to 1 ug, and it was reverse transcribed with random hexamers. The TCR beta CDR3 was amplified by immunoSEQ multiplex PCR across 54 Vbeta, 13 Jbeta. From the immunoSEQ multiplex PCR reads, TCRdb called clonotypes with MiXCR, one entry per CDR3 protein. The data hold 150,000 to 200,000 distinct CDR3 sequences, with approximately 95% observed a single time. The receptor comes from a human donor with Susac syndrome. The sequenced sample was CD4+ T cells from PBMCs.

In DNA, the CDR3 is TGCAGCGTTGAAGACGGAGACTACGAGCAGTACTTC. This sequence encodes CSVEDGDYEQYF. The chain joins TRBV29-1 to TRBJ2-7; no clear D gene. The CDR3 is made up of 12 amino acids. With 0 bases removed from V and 3 bases from J, the gap between germline ends came to 6 bases. Germline CDR1 is SQVTM and CDR2 is ANQGSEA.